This T cell receptor (beta chain) was recorded in a study of regulatory T cells in long-lasting Graves disease. Study-wide background: Graves' patients who were just diagnosed had used antithyroid drugs for under 3 months. Study-level results: TRBV28, TRBJ1-2 and TRBJ2-5 were favored in persistent disease.

This clonotype was observed a few times. Its antigen is unidentified. Given a much more abundant clone one base away, this may be a read error. The missing conserved phenylalanine or tryptophan at the end of this CDR3 makes a read error likely. Relying on iRepertoire HTBI primers and Arm-PCR of CDR3 regions, the team built TCR beta libraries. Authors' methods: From all samples, identification returned approximately 13 TRBJ and around 62 TRBV segments. TCRdb re-called the multiplex PCR reads through MiXCR, storing one row per CDR3 protein. The authors' filters were not applied to this entry. The sample contains hundreds of thousands of distinct CDR3 sequences, roughly 14% of which appear only once. J was trimmed by 5 bases and V by 4 bases; bases with no gene match: 7. This CDR3 comprises 15 residues. Germline CDR1 SGHRS, CDR2 YFSETQ. Time point described: newly diagnosed GD, antithyroid drugs for less than 3 months. PBMC RNA was the source of the TCR library.

These data are also associated with another study on T cells in Graves' hyperthyroidism and ophthalmopathy. That paper states: Ophthalmopathy stood apart from stable hyperthyroidism in a 13 V-J model.

This material consisted of peripheral blood mononuclear cells (PBMCs), taken at new diagnosis, from a patient treated with antithyroid drugs. The sequence derives from a man between 25 and 39 years old with Graves disease. V is TRBV5-1 and J is TRBJ2-1, with 9 bases identical to TRBD2. The CDR3 loop reads CASSRGLAIDNEQFS. Written as DNA, the CDR3 is TGCGCCAGCAGCCGAGGACTAGCGATCGACAATGAGCAGTTCTCC.